This T cell receptor (beta chain) was retrieved from a study of graft-versus-host responses after intestinal transplantation. Study-level points and caveats: GvH clones occurred in recipient marrow; some first appeared in ileum or blood.

The method was immunoSEQ multiplex PCR; TCRdb's version includes in-frame clones alone and lacks a portion of them. The data show around 50,000 clones, about 90% seen once. Remarks on this clone: Its antigen is undetermined.

The V and J ends lost 0 bases and 0 bases, in that order; junction bases with no gene match: 5. CDR3 length equals 17 residues. Germline V gene sequence: CDR1 SGHAT, CDR2 FQNNGV. Sequencing was performed on PBMCs, taken 26 days after transplant. The rearrangement uses TRBV11-2 and TRBJ2-3; 8 bases line up with TRBD2. The receptor was derived from a human patient who received an intestinal transplant, so some T cells may come from the graft donor. The CDR3 bases are TGTGCCAGCAGCTTAGATCTAGCTAGCGGGAGCACAGATACGCAGTATTTT. This translates into CASSLDLASGSTDTQYF.